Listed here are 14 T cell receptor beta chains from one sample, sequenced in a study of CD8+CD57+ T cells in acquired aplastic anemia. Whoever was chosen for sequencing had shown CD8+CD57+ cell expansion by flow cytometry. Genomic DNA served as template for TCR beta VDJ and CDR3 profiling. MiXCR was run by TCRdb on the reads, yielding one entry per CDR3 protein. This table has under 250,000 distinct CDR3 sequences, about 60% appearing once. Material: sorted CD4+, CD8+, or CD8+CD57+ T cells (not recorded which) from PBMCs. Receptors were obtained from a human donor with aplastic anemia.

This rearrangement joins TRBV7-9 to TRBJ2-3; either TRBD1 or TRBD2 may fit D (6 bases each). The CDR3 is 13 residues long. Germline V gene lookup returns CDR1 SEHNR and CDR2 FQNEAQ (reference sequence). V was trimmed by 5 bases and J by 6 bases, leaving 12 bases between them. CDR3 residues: CASSVEGGDTQYF. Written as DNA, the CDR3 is TGTGCCAGCAGCGTCGAAGGGGGGGATACGCAGTATTTT.

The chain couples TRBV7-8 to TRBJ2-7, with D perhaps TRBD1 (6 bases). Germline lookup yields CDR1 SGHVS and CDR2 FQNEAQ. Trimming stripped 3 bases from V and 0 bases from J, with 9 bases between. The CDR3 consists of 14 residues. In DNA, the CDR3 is TGTGCCAGCAGCTTTCAGACAGGCTCCTACGAGCAGTACTTC. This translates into CASSFQTGSYEQYF. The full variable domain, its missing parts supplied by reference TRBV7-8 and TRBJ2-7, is GAGVSQSPRYKVAKRGQDVALRCDPISGHVSLFWYQQALGQGPEFLTYFQNEAQLDKSGLPSDRFFAERPEGSVSTLKIQRTQQEDSAVYLCASSFQTGSYEQYFGPGTRLTVT.

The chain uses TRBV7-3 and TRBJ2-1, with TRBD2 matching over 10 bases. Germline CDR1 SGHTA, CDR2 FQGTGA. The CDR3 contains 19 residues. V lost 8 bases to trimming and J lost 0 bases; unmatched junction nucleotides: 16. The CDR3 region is CASHRTSGPGPTSYNEQFF. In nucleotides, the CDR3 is TGTGCCAGCCATCGGACTAGCGGCCCCGGCCCTACCTCCTACAATGAGCAGTTCTTC.

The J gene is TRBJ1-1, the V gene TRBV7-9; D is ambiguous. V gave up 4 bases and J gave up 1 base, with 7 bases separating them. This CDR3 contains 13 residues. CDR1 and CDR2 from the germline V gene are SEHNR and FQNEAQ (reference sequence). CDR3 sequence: CASSYAGNTEAFF. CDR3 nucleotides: TGTGCCAGCAGCTACGCAGGGAACACTGAAGCTTTCTTT.

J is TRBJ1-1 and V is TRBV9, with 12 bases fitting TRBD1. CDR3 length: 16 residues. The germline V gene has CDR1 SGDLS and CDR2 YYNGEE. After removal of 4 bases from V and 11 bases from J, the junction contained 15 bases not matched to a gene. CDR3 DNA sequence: TGTGCCAGCAGCCCGGCCGGGACAGGGGGCTCCTTGGGGGCTTTCTTT. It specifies CASSPAGTGGSLGAFF.

The CDR3 here is CSARDPIGQETQYF. The DNA for the CDR3 is TGCAGTGCTAGAGATCCGATTGGCCAAGAGACCCAGTACTTC. The chain joins TRBV20-1 to TRBJ2-5; D gene unclear. The V gene lost 0 bases and the J gene lost 1 base, with 9 bases spanning the gap. CDR1 DFQATT and CDR2 SNEGSKA come from the germline V gene (reference sequence). The CDR3 contains 14 residues.

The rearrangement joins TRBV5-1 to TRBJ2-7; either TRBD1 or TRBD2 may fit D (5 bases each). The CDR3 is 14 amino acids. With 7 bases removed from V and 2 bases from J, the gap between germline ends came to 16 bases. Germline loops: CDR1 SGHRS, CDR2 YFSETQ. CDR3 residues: CASSWDGKPYEQYF. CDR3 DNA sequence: TGCGCCAGCTCCTGGGACGGCAAGCCCTACGAGCAGTACTTC.

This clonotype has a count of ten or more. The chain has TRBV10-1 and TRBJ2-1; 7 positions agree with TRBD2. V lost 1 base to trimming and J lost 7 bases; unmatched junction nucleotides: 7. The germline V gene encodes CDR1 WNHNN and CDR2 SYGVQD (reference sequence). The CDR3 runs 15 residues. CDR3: CASSELRGTLNEQFF. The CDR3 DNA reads TGCGCCAGCAGTGAGTTGCGGGGGACGCTAAATGAGCAGTTCTTC.

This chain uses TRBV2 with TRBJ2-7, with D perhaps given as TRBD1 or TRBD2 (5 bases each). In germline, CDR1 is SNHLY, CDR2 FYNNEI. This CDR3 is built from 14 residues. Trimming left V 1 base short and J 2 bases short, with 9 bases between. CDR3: CASSEGGSTYEQYF. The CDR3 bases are TGTGCCAGCAGTGAAGGGGGGTCAACCTACGAGCAGTACTTC.

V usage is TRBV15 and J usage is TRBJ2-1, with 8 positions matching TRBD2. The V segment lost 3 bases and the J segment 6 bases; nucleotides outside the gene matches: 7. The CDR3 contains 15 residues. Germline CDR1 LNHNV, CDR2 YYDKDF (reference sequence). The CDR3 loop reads CATSSPGLGVNEQFF. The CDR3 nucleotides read TGTGCCACCAGCAGCCCGGGACTAGGGGTCAATGAGCAGTTCTTC.

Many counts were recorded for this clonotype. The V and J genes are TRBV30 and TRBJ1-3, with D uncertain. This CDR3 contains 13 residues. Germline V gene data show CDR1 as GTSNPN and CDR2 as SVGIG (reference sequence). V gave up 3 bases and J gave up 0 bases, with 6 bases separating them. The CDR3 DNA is TGTGCCTGGAGCGACCACTCTGGAAACACCATATATTTT. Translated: CAWSDHSGNTIYF.

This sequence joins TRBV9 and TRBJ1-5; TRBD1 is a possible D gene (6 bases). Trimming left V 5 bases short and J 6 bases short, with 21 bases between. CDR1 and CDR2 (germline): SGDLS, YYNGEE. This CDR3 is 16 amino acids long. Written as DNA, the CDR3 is TGTGCCAGCAGTTTATCGATCGGGGGGCAAGGTCAGCCCCAGCATTTT. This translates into CASSLSIGGQGQPQHF.

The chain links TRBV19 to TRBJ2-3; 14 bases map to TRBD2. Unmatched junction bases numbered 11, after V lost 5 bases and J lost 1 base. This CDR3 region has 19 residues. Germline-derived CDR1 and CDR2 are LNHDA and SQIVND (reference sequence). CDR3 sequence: CASSGRTSGGLFGTDTQYF. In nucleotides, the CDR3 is TGTGCCAGTAGTGGCAGGACTAGCGGGGGGCTCTTTGGCACAGATACGCAGTATTTT.

The CDR3 here is CAITPDGSTEAFF. As DNA, the CDR3 is TGTGCCATCACCCCGGACGGAAGCACTGAAGCTTTCTTT. The chain employs TRBV10-3 and TRBJ1-1; D is unresolved. CDR3 length: 13 residues. Germline-derived CDR1 and CDR2 are ENHRY and SYGVKD. Trimming stripped 7 bases from V and 4 bases from J, with 13 bases between.